Following are 32 T cell receptor beta chains from one sample sequenced in a study of graft-versus-host responses after intestinal transplantation (dated by TCRdb to 2020 to 2022). The time point label corresponds to: cells obtained before transplantation from donor or recipient. Library preparation employed the immunoSEQ multiplex PCR assay. Imported from immuneACCESS, the table was reduced by TCRdb to in-frame sequences with V and J called. These copies leave out some clones; in studies compared against another copy, an unresolved V gene accounts for under half, and the cause of the remainder is not known. In all, the sample holds fewer than 110,000 clones, and 93% of those were seen once. The leading ten clones occupy less than 1.5% of the sample. No antigen is known for these receptors. Material: unstimulated CD8+ T cells sorted from spleen or lymph node cells, obtained before intestinal transplant. The receptors come from a human donor who received an intestinal transplant.

The gene calls are TRBV5-4 and TRBJ1-6; TRBD1 matches at 7 bases. The germline V gene has CDR1 SGHNT and CDR2 YYREEE (reference sequence). Trimming at V came to 4 bases and at J to 8 bases, leaving 15 bases not matched to a gene. The CDR3 is 17 residues long. This CDR3 reads CASSVHPQGTLDSPLHF. The CDR3 DNA reads as TGTGCCAGCAGCGTACACCCACAGGGGACTTTGGATTCACCCCTCCACTTT.

This chain joins TRBV6-1 and TRBJ1-1; possible D gene TRBD1, 5 bases. This CDR3 has 14 amino acids. V was shortened by 2 bases and J by 8 bases, with 15 bases between the two germline ends. Germline V CDR1 and CDR2: MNHNS, SASEGT. CDR3 sequence reads: CASSERQGVAEAFF. As DNA, the CDR3 is TGTGCCAGCAGTGAACGGCAGGGAGTGGCCGAAGCTTTCTTT.

Only a few counts were recorded for this clone. The V gene is TRBV21-1, the J gene TRBJ1-2. TRBV21-1 is assigned pseudogene status. There are 15 residues in the CDR3. The CDR3: CASSKVQKDRYGYTF. The CDR3, as DNA: TGTGCCAGCAGCAAAGTGCAGAAGGACCGCTATGGCTACACCTTC.

The V and J genes are TRBV7-7 and TRBJ2-1; 9 bases are a match to TRBD2. CDR3 size: 13 residues. Germline V gene lookup returns CDR1 SSHAT and CDR2 FNYEAQ (reference sequence). With 3 bases clipped from V and 9 bases from J, the junction kept 3 bases outside the gene matches. In DNA form, the CDR3 reads TGTGCCAGCAGCTTGGGCGGGGGGGGTGAGCAGTTCTTC. This codes for CASSLGGGGEQFF.

The J gene is TRBJ1-1, the V gene TRBV9, with a weak D call TRBD1 (5 bases). The CDR3 covers 16 residues. V dropped 0 bases and J dropped 0 bases, with 12 bases sitting between them. The germline CDR1 and CDR2 sequences are SGDLS and YYNGEE. The CDR3 here is CASSVAAGGMNTEAFF. The DNA for the CDR3 is TGTGCCAGCAGCGTAGCAGCGGGGGGGATGAACACTGAAGCTTTCTTT.

CDR3 DNA sequence: TGTGCCAGCAGTGAAGCGTCAGGGGCGGTAGGTCCCTACGAGCAGTACTTC. Protein sequence: CASSEASGAVGPYEQYF. V usage is TRBV6-1 and J usage is TRBJ2-7, with D tentatively TRBD1 (6 bases). CDR3 length: 17 amino acids. The germline V gene encodes CDR1 MNHNS and CDR2 SASEGT. V was trimmed by 0 bases and J by 2 bases, leaving 17 bases between them.

V usage is TRBV27 and J usage is TRBJ1-3; D unresolved. V dropped 4 bases and J dropped 3 bases, with 7 bases sitting between them. There are 13 residues in the CDR3. Germline lookup yields CDR1 MNHEY and CDR2 SMNVEV (reference sequence). DNA for the CDR3: TGTGCCAGCAGTTGGAGTTTTGGAAACACCATATATTTT. This translates into CASSWSFGNTIYF.

CDR3 loop: CASLQGIRNTIYF. The CDR3, as DNA: TGCGCCAGCCTACAGGGAATTAGAAACACCATATATTTT. The chain is built from TRBV10-1 and TRBJ1-3; D possibly corresponds to TRBD1 (6 bases). The CDR3 runs to 13 residues. V lost 8 bases to trimming and J lost 5 bases, with 13 bases between them. CDR1 WNHNN and CDR2 SYGVQD come from the germline V gene (reference sequence).

The chain carries TRBV20-1 and TRBJ2-1; no clear D. V dropped 6 bases and J dropped 3 bases, with 6 bases sitting between them. Germline CDR1 and CDR2: DFQATT and SNEGSKA (reference sequence). The CDR3 consists of 11 residues. CDR3 coding DNA: TGCAGTGCAATATACTACAATGAGCAGTTCTTC. It codes for CSAIYYNEQFF.

The gene calls are TRBV5-6 and TRBJ2-3; D may be TRBD2 (5 bases). V gave up 1 base and J gave up 4 bases, with 16 bases separating them. The CDR3 totals 16 residues. The V gene's germline CDR1 is SGHDT and CDR2 YYEEEE. The CDR3 DNA sequence: TGTGCCAGCAGCTTGTATCAAAGCGGACGGGCAGATACGCAGTATTTT. It codes for CASSLYQSGRADTQYF.

This sequence joins TRBV11-2 and TRBJ2-5; 7 nucleotides match TRBD2. Trimming at V came to 6 bases and at J to 2 bases, leaving 3 bases not matched to a gene. The V gene's germline CDR1 is SGHAT and CDR2 FQNNGV. The CDR3 totals 13 residues. This chain's CDR3 is CASRLALQETQYF. CDR3 coding DNA: TGTGCCAGCAGACTAGCGCTACAAGAGACCCAGTACTTC.

V usage is TRBV9 and J usage is TRBJ2-5, with D perhaps matching TRBD2 (7 bases). CDR3 length: 15 residues. The V end was cut by 3 bases, the J end by 4 bases, with 16 bases between. Germline lookup yields CDR1 SGDLS and CDR2 YYNGEE. CDR3 region: CASSANGLGGETQYF. In nucleotides, the CDR3 is TGTGCCAGCAGCGCGAACGGACTAGGGGGAGAGACCCAGTACTTC.

The chain recombines TRBV5-3 with TRBJ1-5; 9 bases line up with TRBD1. TRBV5-3 is sorted into the ORF group, with uncertain function. CDR3 length equals 15 residues. Trimming at V came to 8 bases and at J to 5 bases, leaving 11 bases not matched to a gene. CDR3 DNA: TGTGCCAGCCCGTTAACAGGGGGCCGGGATCAGCCCCAGCATTTT. Its protein is CASPLTGGRDQPQHF.

This chain connects TRBV14 to TRBJ2-7; maybe TRBD1 (6 bases). The CDR3 covers 15 residues. Germline CDR1 is SGHDN and CDR2 is FVKESK. V was clipped by 1 base and J by 2 bases, with 12 bases between them. CDR3 DNA: TGTGCCAGCAGCCAAGGTCCAGGGGTACCCTACGAGCAGTACTTC. It is translated as CASSQGPGVPYEQYF.

The rearrangement joins TRBV6-5 to TRBJ2-5; perhaps TRBD2 as D (5 bases). The germline gives CDR1 MNHEY, CDR2 SVGAGI. CDR3 length: 11 amino acids. Between the trimmed V and J ends, which lost 7 bases and 5 bases, there was a span of 8 bases. This chain's CDR3 is CASNGEETQYF. CDR3 nucleotides: TGTGCCAGCAACGGGGAGGAGACCCAGTACTTC.

The gene calls are TRBV7-9 and TRBJ1-5; TRBD1 might be the D (6 bases). The germline V gene has CDR1 SEHNR and CDR2 FQNEAQ (reference sequence). The CDR3 runs 13 residues. V gave up 3 bases and J gave up 5 bases, with 8 bases separating them. The DNA of the CDR3 is TGTGCCAGCAGCTTGGACAGTTATCAGCCCCAGCATTTT. Its protein product is CASSLDSYQPQHF.

The V gene is TRBV5-4, the J gene TRBJ2-3; 9 bases are a match to TRBD2. The germline V gene has CDR1 SGHNT and CDR2 YYREEE (reference sequence). There are 15 residues in the CDR3. Trimming removed 5 bases from V and 5 bases from J; junction bases left unmatched: 9. The CDR3 reads CASRFSGGKVDTQYF. The CDR3 DNA follows: TGTGCCAGCAGGTTTAGCGGGGGTAAGGTAGATACGCAGTATTTT.

The V and J genes are TRBV9 and TRBJ1-1, with 7 bases fitting TRBD1. This CDR3 region has 14 residues. V was pared by 3 bases and J by 8 bases, with 10 bases of the junction left unmatched. Germline loops: CDR1 SGDLS, CDR2 YYNGEE. The CDR3 region is CASSAGTAPVEAFF. CDR3 in DNA: TGTGCCAGCAGCGCAGGGACAGCCCCAGTGGAAGCTTTCTTT.

The J gene is TRBJ2-7, the V gene TRBV27; D perhaps matches TRBD1 (6 bases). The germline CDR1 and CDR2 sequences are MNHEY and SMNVEV (reference sequence). The V end lost 2 bases, the J end lost 0 bases, and 14 bases lay between the germline ends. CDR3 size: 16 residues. CDR3 DNA: TGTGCCAGCAGTTTAAAATCCCTACAGGGCTCCTACGAGCAGTACTTC. It translates to CASSLKSLQGSYEQYF.

CDR3 in DNA: TGTGCCAGCAGCCAAGCAACGGGCAGTTCCTACAATGAGCAGTTCTTC. This codes for CASSQATGSSYNEQFF. The chain uses TRBV14 and TRBJ2-1, with no clear D. CDR3 length equals 16 residues. Germline assignment: CDR1 SGHDN and CDR2 FVKESK. Trimming stripped 1 base from V and 1 base from J, with 11 bases between. The entire variable domain, with the rest obtained from reference TRBV14 and TRBJ2-1, is as follows: EAGVTQFPSHSVIEKGQTVTLRCDPISGHDNLYWYRRVMGKEIKFLLHFVKESKQDESGMPNNRFLAERTGGTYSTLKVQPAELEDSGVYFCASSQATGSSYNEQFFGPGTRLTVL.

Concerning this clone: The same CDR3 also results from other DNA sequences found in this sample. The CDR3 here is CASSVLAGGHNEQFF. CDR3 sequence (DNA): TGTGCCAGCAGCGTTCTAGCGGGAGGCCACAATGAGCAGTTCTTC. This chain joins TRBV6-1 and TRBJ2-1; 11 positions agree with TRBD2. CDR3 length: 15 amino acids. Germline V gene data show CDR1 as MNHNS and CDR2 as SASEGT. Germline trimming cut 6 bases from V and 5 bases from J; bases unmatched to any gene: 6.

The CDR3, as DNA: TGCGCCAGCAGCCAAGGGGGCTTTACTGAAGCTTTCTTT. Its protein is CASSQGGFTEAFF. V and J are TRBV4-1 and TRBJ1-1, with D maybe TRBD1 (5 bases). CDR1 is MGHRA, CDR2 YSYEKL, per germline. This CDR3 is 13 amino acids long. The V end lost 1 base, the J end lost 5 bases, and 8 bases lay between the germline ends.

The genes are TRBV6-5 and TRBJ2-7; D not certain. Germline V gene data show CDR1 as MNHEY and CDR2 as SVGAGI. Trimming took 4 bases from V and 2 from J, leaving 15 bases between them. This CDR3 is built from 15 residues. The CDR3 DNA sequence: TGTGCCAGCAGTTTCCTACCACTGAAGACCTACGAGCAGTACTTC. The encoded protein is CASSFLPLKTYEQYF.

The J gene is TRBJ2-7, the V gene TRBV4-1; 9 bases align to TRBD1. V gave up 0 bases and J gave up 3 bases; unmatched junction bases: 3. From germline, CDR1 is MGHRA and CDR2 YSYEKL. The CDR3 length is 15 residues. Written as DNA, the CDR3 is TGCGCCAGCAGCCAAGAAAAGGGACAGGGCTACGAGCAGTACTTC. This codes for CASSQEKGQGYEQYF.

The chain joins TRBV6-5 to TRBJ2-3; 8 bases fit TRBD2. CDR1 MNHEY and CDR2 SVGAGI come from the germline V gene. The CDR3 contains 15 residues. Trimming at V came to 6 bases and at J to 1 base, leaving 6 bases not matched to a gene. The CDR3 bases are TGTGCCAGCAGCCGGAGCGGGGGAGGCACAGATACGCAGTATTTT. It codes for CASSRSGGGTDTQYF.

The chain carries TRBV29-1 and TRBJ1-2, with D possibly being TRBD1 (5 bases). Trimming removed 3 bases at V and 6 bases at J, with 8 bases between. The germline gives CDR1 SQVTM, CDR2 ANQGSEA. The CDR3 loop spans 11 amino acids. CDR3: CSVDLGDGYTF. The DNA of the CDR3 is TGCAGCGTTGATTTAGGGGATGGCTACACCTTC.

The chain joins TRBV5-1 to TRBJ2-1; tentatively, D is TRBD2 (6 bases). V was cut by 3 bases and J by 6 bases, with 19 bases left in between. The CDR3 loop spans 16 amino acids. Germline V gene sequence: CDR1 SGHRS, CDR2 YFSETQ. The CDR3 region is CASSYDREPPANEQFF. The CDR3, as DNA: TGCGCCAGCAGCTACGACCGGGAGCCACCCGCCAATGAGCAGTTCTTC. The full variable domain, in which reference TRBV5-1 and TRBJ2-1 provide the parts outside the CDR3, is KAGVTQTPRYLIKTRGQQVTLSCSPISGHRSVSWYQQTPGQGLQFLFEYFSETQRNKGNFPGRFSGRQFSNSRSEMNVSTLELGDSALYLCASSYDREPPANEQFFGPGTRLTVL.

The chain joins TRBV11-3 to TRBJ2-7; 7 positions agree with TRBD2. The V gene end was trimmed by 8 bases and the J gene end by 6 bases; junction bases not matched to a gene: 7. Germline loops: CDR1 SGHNT, CDR2 YENEEA. The CDR3 consists of 12 residues. The CDR3 loop reads CASGREGGEQYF. CDR3 coding DNA: TGTGCCAGCGGCAGGGAGGGCGGCGAGCAGTACTTC.

CDR3 region: CASSLGYRTEAFF. For the CDR3, the DNA is TGTGCCAGCAGCTTAGGTTATAGGACAGAAGCTTTCTTT. The J gene is TRBJ1-1, the V gene TRBV11-2, with D possibly matching TRBD1 (5 bases). The germline V and J ends were trimmed by 1 base and 8 bases, with 11 bases remaining between them. Germline V gives CDR1 SGHAT, CDR2 FQNNGV. This CDR3 spans 13 amino acids.

The chain is built from TRBV5-1 and TRBJ2-1; 10 nucleotides agree with TRBD2. Germline loops: CDR1 SGHRS, CDR2 YFSETQ. The CDR3 is 15 residues long. V shed 2 bases, J shed 4 bases, and the junction held 3 bases outside the gene matches. The DNA of the CDR3 is TGCGCCAGCAGCTTCGGACTAGCGGAGTACAATGAGCAGTTCTTC. As protein: CASSFGLAEYNEQFF. Variable domain in full (rest from reference TRBV5-1 and TRBJ2-1): KAGVTQTPRYLIKTRGQQVTLSCSPISGHRSVSWYQQTPGQGLQFLFEYFSETQRNKGNFPGRFSGRQFSNSRSEMNVSTLELGDSALYLCASSFGLAEYNEQFFGPGTRLTVL.

V and J are TRBV2 and TRBJ1-2; no firm D call. The V and J ends lost 7 bases and 6 bases respectively, with 12 bases between them. CDR1 is SNHLY, CDR2 FYNNEI, per germline. This CDR3 is 12 amino acids long. This CDR3 reads CASIRAGHGYTF. CDR3 coding DNA: TGTGCCAGCATTCGGGCAGGCCATGGCTACACCTTC.

DNA for the CDR3: TGTGCCAGCAGACAGGGGGGTGCTGAAGCTTTCTTT. This encodes CASRQGGAEAFF. This rearrangement joins TRBV7-9 to TRBJ1-1, with 8 bases identical to TRBD1. CDR1 and CDR2 (germline): SEHNR, FQNEAQ (reference sequence). The CDR3 sequence is 12 residues long. V lost 6 bases to trimming and J lost 6 bases; unmatched junction nucleotides: 3.